The entry below describes one T cell receptor (beta chain). Its antigen remains unknown. The CDR3 is 14 amino acids. Per the germline V gene, CDR1 is KGHSY and CDR2 is FQNENV. Trimming cost V 0 bases and J 5 bases, with 8 bases left between them. Using immunoSEQ multiplex PCR, the repertoire was profiled, and TCRdb retains in-frame clones only, with some absent. The sample has about 84,000 clones; more than 75% are singletons. No infections or other immune events were documented during collection. This sample is part of a study of identifying expanded T cells in peripheral blood. Study-wide points: About 1.3 clones differed between technical replicates, versus 16.4 and 19 over time. Variance in clone template counts between approximately 2-week samples significantly increased with total template count across all healthy donors.

The sequenced sample was blood. The receptor was isolated from a person aged 18 to 75 in good health. The chain employs TRBV16 and TRBJ2-1; D ambiguous. CDR3 in amino acids: CASSQSARNNEQFF. CDR3 nucleotides: TGTGCCAGCAGCCAATCGGCCAGAAACAATGAGCAGTTCTTC.